Below are 29 T cell receptor beta chains sequenced from a single sample in a study of graft-versus-host responses after intestinal transplantation. These receptors' antigens are unknown. TCRdb's copy holds only in-frame clones and misses some; the assay was immunoSEQ multiplex PCR. The sample holds under 90,000 clones; 90% are singletons and the top ten take less than 4.5%. The sequencing here drew on unstimulated CD8+ T cells sorted from spleen or lymph node cells, taken before transplant. The receptors were gathered from a human donor who was the organ donor for an intestinal transplant.

V is TRBV5-4 and J is TRBJ2-7, with TRBD1 matching over 8 bases. With 2 bases clipped from V and 2 bases from J, the junction kept 9 bases outside the gene matches. Germline CDR1 is SGHNT and CDR2 is YYREEE (reference sequence). The CDR3 runs to 16 residues. The CDR3 spells CASSFYPGQVAYEQYV. The CDR3 DNA sequence: TGTGCCAGCAGCTTCTACCCGGGACAGGTTGCCTACGAGCAGTACGTC.

The V call is TRBV2, the J call TRBJ2-5; the match to TRBD2 covers 7 bases. The CDR3 is made up of 15 amino acids. The germline V gene has CDR1 SNHLY and CDR2 FYNNEI. V shed 4 bases, J shed 5 bases, and the junction held 10 bases outside the gene matches. CDR3 loop: CASSAGGGAGETQYF. Here the CDR3 DNA reads TGTGCCAGCAGTGCGGGCGGGGGAGCAGGGGAGACCCAGTACTTC.

The chain uses TRBV19 and TRBJ1-6, with TRBD1 matching 8 bases. Trimming cost V 3 bases and J 9 bases; bases outside gene matches: 7. Germline CDR1 reads LNHDA; CDR2 reads SQIVND (reference sequence). The CDR3 consists of 15 residues. CDR3 bases: TGTGCCAGTAGTATTCCAGCAGGGGGCAGTTCACCCCTCCACTTT. Protein product: CASSIPAGGSSPLHF.

The rearrangement uses TRBV27 and TRBJ1-2, with TRBD1 identical over 8 bases. CDR3 length: 15 amino acids. Germline V gives CDR1 MNHEY, CDR2 SMNVEV (reference sequence). The ends lost 2 bases at V and 4 bases at J; junction bases unmatched: 6. CDR3 nucleotides: TGTGCCAGCAGTTTAGGAGGGACAGGCGTCTATGGCTACACCTTC. Encoded protein: CASSLGGTGVYGYTF.

V and J are TRBV5-6 and TRBJ1-4, with 10 bases fitting TRBD1. The CDR3 length is 15 residues. Germline V gene lookup returns CDR1 SGHDT and CDR2 YYEEEE. V shed 1 base, J shed 6 bases, and the junction held 3 bases outside the gene matches. This CDR3 is CASSLSGTGDEKLFF. The CDR3 coding sequence is TGTGCCAGCAGCTTGAGCGGGACAGGGGATGAAAAACTGTTTTTT.

This chain links TRBV25-1 with TRBJ1-6, with TRBD1 identical over 11 bases. Germline loops: CDR1 MGHDK, CDR2 SYGVNS. Losses at the gene ends were 5 bases for V and 7 bases for J; bases not matched to a gene: 1. The CDR3 contains 14 residues. Here the CDR3 DNA reads TGTGCCAGCAGTTGGGACAGGGGGAATTCACCCCTCCACTTT. Translation: CASSWDRGNSPLHF. Supplemented by reference TRBV25-1 and TRBJ1-6, the full variable domain reads EADIYQTPRYLVIGTGKKITLECSQTMGHDKMYWYQQDPGMELHLIHYSYGVNSTEKGDLSSESTVSRIRTEHFPLTLESARPSHTSQYLCASSWDRGNSPLHFGNGTRLTVT.

The chain recombines TRBV15 with TRBJ1-5, with a possible D match to TRBD1 (6 bases). Trimming removed 5 bases from V and 1 base from J, with 12 bases in between. Germline CDR1 and CDR2: LNHNV and YYDKDF (reference sequence). The CDR3 has 15 amino acids. Written as DNA, the CDR3 is TGTGCCACCAGCCCGTCCCAGGGGAGCAATCAGCCCCAGCATTTT. Translation: CATSPSQGSNQPQHF. Full variable domain (rest looked up from reference TRBV15 and TRBJ1-5): DAMVIQNPRYQVTQFGKPVTLSCSQTLNHNVMYWYQQKSSQAPKLLFHYYDKDFNNEADTPDNFQSRRPNTSFCFLDIRSPGLGDTAMYLCATSPSQGSNQPQHFGDGTRLSIL.

The rearrangement links TRBV21-1 to TRBJ2-7; the table names TRBD1, a call not compared with the DNA. TRBV21-1 corresponds to a pseudogene. This CDR3 contains 16 residues. The CDR3: CASSKWDRLSSYEQYV. In DNA, the CDR3 is TGTGCCAGCAGCAAATGGGACAGGTTGAGCTCCTACGAGCAGTACGTC.

This clone is categorized as medium-sized. J is TRBJ1-4 and V is TRBV4-3; D is perhaps TRBD1 (6 bases). The CDR3 length is 18 residues. Germline V gives CDR1 LGHNA, CDR2 YSLEER. Trimming left V 0 bases short and J 6 bases short, with 20 bases between. This CDR3 is CASSQDPMQGRFYEKLFF. CDR3 bases: TGCGCCAGCAGCCAAGATCCGATGCAGGGGCGGTTCTATGAAAAACTGTTTTTT.

V and J are TRBV4-3 and TRBJ1-4; 8 bases are shared with TRBD1. CDR1 is LGHNA and CDR2 is YSLEER in the germline V gene. CDR3 size: 16 residues. J lost 0 bases, V lost 5 bases, and 5 bases had no gene match. The CDR3 loop is CASSMGQDATNEKLFF. In DNA form, the CDR3 reads TGCGCCAGCAGCATGGGACAGGACGCAACTAATGAAAAACTGTTTTTT.

This rearrangement joins TRBV7-8 to TRBJ1-1; TRBD1 matches at 7 bases. The CDR3 runs to 14 residues. V lost 5 bases to trimming and J lost 3 bases; unmatched junction nucleotides: 6. The germline gives CDR1 SGHVS, CDR2 FQNEAQ. The CDR3 nucleotides read TGTGCCAGCAGCCCTCGGGACAGCGACACTGAAGCTTTCTTT. Its protein product is CASSPRDSDTEAFF.

This clone was picked up one time. The chain has TRBV4-1 and TRBJ2-5, with 8 bases identical to TRBD2. CDR1 is MGHRA, CDR2 YSYEKL, per germline. The CDR3 is 16 residues long. The V segment lost 3 bases and the J segment 5 bases; nucleotides outside the gene matches: 11. CDR3 in DNA: TGCGCCAGCAGCCAGGCCGAACCGGGGGGGCAGGAGACCCAGTACTTC. This sequence encodes CASSQAEPGGQETQYF.

The chain has TRBV19 and TRBJ1-5; TRBD1 might be the D (5 bases). Germline-derived CDR1 and CDR2 are LNHDA and SQIVND (reference sequence). There are 17 residues in the CDR3. Trimming took off 1 base at V and 2 bases at J, with 15 bases between the two ends. The CDR3 DNA is TGTGCCAGTAGTATAGGGGTCCGGTCAGGGCGCAATCAGCCCCAGCATTTT. Translated: CASSIGVRSGRNQPQHF.

The V call is TRBV9, the J call TRBJ1-6, with D perhaps matching TRBD1 (5 bases). The germline V gene encodes CDR1 SGDLS and CDR2 YYNGEE. This CDR3 contains 16 residues. Trimming pared 0 bases from V and 9 bases from J, leaving 16 bases between. The CDR3 here is CASSVGDGGLGSPLHF. The CDR3 DNA follows: TGTGCCAGCAGCGTAGGGGACGGGGGGTTAGGTTCACCCCTCCACTTT.

The J gene is TRBJ1-2, the V gene TRBV7-9; no clear D gene. V was pared by 6 bases and J by 8 bases, with 19 bases between. This CDR3 contains 14 residues. CDR1 and CDR2 from the germline V gene are SEHNR and FQNEAQ (reference sequence). CDR3: CASRGRTDHWGYTF. The CDR3 nucleotides are TGTGCCAGCAGGGGGAGGACTGACCACTGGGGCTACACCTTC.

The count of this clone is one. The chain is built from TRBV6-1 and TRBJ2-7; 11 bases are shared with TRBD1. The J segment lost 1 base and the V segment lost 9 bases, leaving 5 bases of the junction unmatched. The CDR3 is 14 residues long. Germline CDR1 MNHNS, CDR2 SASEGT. CDR3 nucleotides: TGTGCCAGTCCGGGACAGGGGGGATCCTACGAGCAGTACGTC. This sequence encodes CASPGQGGSYEQYV.

The genes are TRBV5-8 and TRBJ1-2, with D possibly being TRBD1 (5 bases). V shed 5 bases and J shed 4 bases, with 24 bases lying between them. The germline gives CDR1 SGHTS, CDR2 YDEGEE. CDR3 size: 17 residues. CDR3 nucleotide sequence: TGTGCCAGCAGTCCCAACGGACACCGCCAAGGGATCTATGGCTACACCTTC. Protein: CASSPNGHRQGIYGYTF.

The chain joins TRBV7-8 to TRBJ2-6, with 7 bases lining up with TRBD2. The germline CDR1 and CDR2 sequences are SGHVS and FQNEAQ. V gave up 10 bases and J gave up 2 bases; unmatched junction bases: 14. The CDR3 has 17 amino acids. The CDR3 sequence is CATPSSGWSPGANVLTF. Written as DNA, the CDR3 is TGTGCCACCCCCTCTAGCGGTTGGTCCCCTGGGGCCAACGTCCTGACTTTC.

The chain is built from TRBV29-1 and TRBJ1-5; TRBD1 matches at 8 bases. The CDR3 spans 14 residues. Germline-derived CDR1 and CDR2 are SQVTM and ANQGSEA. V lost 4 bases, J lost 2 bases, and 4 bases stayed unmatched. The CDR3 reads CSVADRGGNQPQHF. The CDR3 DNA sequence: TGCAGCGTTGCTGACAGGGGTGGCAATCAGCCCCAGCATTTT.

The chain is built from TRBV13 and TRBJ2-5; 11 nucleotides match TRBD2. CDR3 length equals 14 residues. The V gene end was trimmed by 0 bases and the J gene end by 8 bases; junction bases not matched to a gene: 2. Germline V gene data show CDR1 as PRHDT and CDR2 as FYEKMQ (reference sequence). CDR3 nucleotides: TGTGCCAGCAGCTTAGGACTAGCGGGGGCAACCCAGTACTTC. Its protein is CASSLGLAGATQYF.

The chain recombines TRBV27 with TRBJ1-2, with TRBD1 as a possible D gene (6 bases). Germline CDR1 reads MNHEY; CDR2 reads SMNVEV (reference sequence). CDR3 length equals 13 residues. Trimming cost V 5 bases and J 8 bases, with 15 bases left between them. The CDR3 DNA reads as TGTGCCAGCAGTCTTACAGGGTACGTCGGCTACACCTTC. It encodes CASSLTGYVGYTF.

This clone was picked up a small number of times. The genes are TRBV15 and TRBJ1-5; maybe TRBD1 (5 bases). V was cut by 5 bases and J by 2 bases, with 10 bases left in between. Germline V CDR1 and CDR2: LNHNV, YYDKDF (reference sequence). This CDR3 contains 14 residues. The CDR3 DNA sequence: TGTGCCACCAGCCCACCGGGGGGCAATCAGCCCCAGCATTTT. Translated: CATSPPGGNQPQHF. The full variable domain, its missing parts supplied by reference TRBV15 and TRBJ1-5, is DAMVIQNPRYQVTQFGKPVTLSCSQTLNHNVMYWYQQKSSQAPKLLFHYYDKDFNNEADTPDNFQSRRPNTSFCFLDIRSPGLGDTAMYLCATSPPGGNQPQHFGDGTRLSIL.

The V and J genes are TRBV4-1 and TRBJ1-1, with 9 positions matching TRBD1. The CDR3 extends over 15 amino acids. J lost 4 bases, V lost 3 bases, and 6 bases had no gene match. Germline V gene lookup returns CDR1 MGHRA and CDR2 YSYEKL. CDR3 nucleotides: TGCGCCAGCAGCCACGGGACAGGGTACACCACTGAAGCTTTCTTT. Translation: CASSHGTGYTTEAFF.

This sequence joins TRBV28 and TRBJ1-4; 7 positions agree with TRBD1. The CDR3 is 15 amino acids. V lost 5 bases and J lost 8; bases outside the gene matches: 11. Germline loops: CDR1 MDHEN, CDR2 SYDVKM. CDR3: CASSSPRGLREKLFF. In DNA, the CDR3 is TGTGCCAGCAGTAGCCCTAGGGGGCTAAGGGAAAAACTGTTTTTT.

This clone was seen a single time. The gene calls are TRBV7-8 and TRBJ2-5; 9 bases agree with TRBD2. The CDR3 spans 18 residues. After removal of 5 bases from V and 1 base from J, the junction contained 14 bases not matched to a gene. Germline lookup yields CDR1 SGHVS and CDR2 FQNEAQ. For the CDR3, the DNA is TGTGCCAGCAGCGCAGCTGCGCAGCGGGGGGCCCTCCAAGAGACCCAGTACTTC. It is translated as CASSAAAQRGALQETQYF.

V and J are TRBV10-2 and TRBJ2-1; the match to TRBD1 covers 11 bases. From germline, CDR1 is WSHSY and CDR2 SAAADI. The CDR3 extends over 14 amino acids. The V segment lost 6 bases and the J segment 3 bases; nucleotides outside the gene matches: 1. In nucleotides, the CDR3 is TGCGCCAGCAGGGGACAGGGGGACTACAATGAGCAGTTCTTC. Translating it yields CASRGQGDYNEQFF.

The chain links TRBV5-1 to TRBJ1-5; 8 bases line up with TRBD1. Trimming removed 3 bases from V and 0 bases from J; junction bases left unmatched: 2. The V gene's germline CDR1 is SGHRS and CDR2 YFSETQ. The length of the CDR3 is 15 residues. The CDR3 DNA follows: TGCGCCAGCAGCTCGGGACAGGATAGCAATCAGCCCCAGCATTTT. Amino acid sequence: CASSSGQDSNQPQHF.

The chain links TRBV6-5 to TRBJ1-1; 11 positions agree with TRBD1. This CDR3 is 15 amino acids long. Per germline, CDR1 MNHEY and CDR2 SVGAGI. Trimming at V came to 6 bases and at J to 4 bases, leaving 7 bases not matched to a gene. CDR3 in DNA: TGTGCCAGCAGGGGACGGACAGGGGGCTTCACTGAAGCTTTCTTT. It translates to CASRGRTGGFTEAFF.

V usage is TRBV5-6 and J usage is TRBJ1-1; D might be TRBD1 (6 bases). The V end was cut by 4 bases, the J end by 5 bases, with 15 bases between. The CDR3 is made up of 14 amino acids. CDR1 SGHDT and CDR2 YYEEEE come from the germline V gene. As DNA, the CDR3 is TGTGCCAGCAGCCCGGGCACAGGGAGTACTGAAGCTTTCTTT. Amino acids: CASSPGTGSTEAFF.